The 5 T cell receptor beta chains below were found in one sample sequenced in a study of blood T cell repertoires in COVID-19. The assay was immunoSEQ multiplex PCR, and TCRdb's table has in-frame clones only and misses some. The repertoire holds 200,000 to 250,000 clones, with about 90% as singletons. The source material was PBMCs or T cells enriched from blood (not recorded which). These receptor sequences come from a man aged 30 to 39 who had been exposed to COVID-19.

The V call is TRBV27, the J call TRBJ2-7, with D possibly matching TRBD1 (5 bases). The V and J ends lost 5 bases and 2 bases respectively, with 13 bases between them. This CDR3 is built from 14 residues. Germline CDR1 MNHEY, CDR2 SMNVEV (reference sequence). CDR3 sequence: CASSRPGNPYEQYF. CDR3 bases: TGTGCCAGCAGTCGGCCAGGGAATCCCTACGAGCAGTACTTC.

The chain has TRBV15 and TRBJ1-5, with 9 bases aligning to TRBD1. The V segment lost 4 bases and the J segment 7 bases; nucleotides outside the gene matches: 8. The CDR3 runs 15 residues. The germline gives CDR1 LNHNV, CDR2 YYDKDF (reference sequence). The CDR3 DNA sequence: TGTGCCACCAGCACTCAACAGGGGGCCGGGCAGCCCCAGCATTTT. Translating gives CATSTQQGAGQPQHF.

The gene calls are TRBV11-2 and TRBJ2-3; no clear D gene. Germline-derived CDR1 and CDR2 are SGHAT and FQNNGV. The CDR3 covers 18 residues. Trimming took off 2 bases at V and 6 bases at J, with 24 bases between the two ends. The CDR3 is CASSLIGIGEREVDTQYF. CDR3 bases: TGTGCCAGCAGCTTAATCGGTATCGGCGAACGAGAGGTCGATACGCAGTATTTT. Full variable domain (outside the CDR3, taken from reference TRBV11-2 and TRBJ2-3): EAGVAQSPRYKIIEKRQSVAFWCNPISGHATLYWYQQILGQGPKLLIQFQNNGVVDDSQLPKDRFSAERLKGVDSTLKIQPAKLEDSAVYLCASSLIGIGEREVDTQYFGPGTRLTVL.

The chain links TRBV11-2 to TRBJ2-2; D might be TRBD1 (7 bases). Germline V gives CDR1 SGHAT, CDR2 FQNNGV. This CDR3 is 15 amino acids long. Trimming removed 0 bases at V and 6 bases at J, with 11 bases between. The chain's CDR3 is CASSLETGEAGELFF. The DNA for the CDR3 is TGTGCCAGCAGCTTAGAAACAGGGGAGGCCGGGGAGCTGTTTTTT.

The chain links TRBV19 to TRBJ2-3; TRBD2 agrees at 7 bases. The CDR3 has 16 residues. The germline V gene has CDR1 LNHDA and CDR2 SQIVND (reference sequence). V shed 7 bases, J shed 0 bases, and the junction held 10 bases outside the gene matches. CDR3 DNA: TGTGCCAGTACGGCTGGGAGGGCGGTGAGCACAGATACGCAGTATTTT. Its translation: CASTAGRAVSTDTQYF.